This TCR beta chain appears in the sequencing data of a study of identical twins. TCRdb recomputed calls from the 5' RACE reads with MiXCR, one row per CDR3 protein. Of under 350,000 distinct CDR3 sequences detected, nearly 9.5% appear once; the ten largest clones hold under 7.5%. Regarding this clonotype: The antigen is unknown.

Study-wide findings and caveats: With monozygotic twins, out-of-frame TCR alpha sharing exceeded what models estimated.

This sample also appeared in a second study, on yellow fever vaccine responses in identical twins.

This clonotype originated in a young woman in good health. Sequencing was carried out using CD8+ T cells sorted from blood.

Here the CDR3 DNA reads TGTGCCAGCAGCGAAACGACAGGGGGCGGATCACCCCTCCACTTT. As protein: CASSETTGGGSPLHF. This sequence joins TRBV7-8 and TRBJ1-6; 10 nucleotides match TRBD1. After removal of 5 bases from V and 10 bases from J, the junction contained 8 bases not matched to a gene. The germline gives CDR1 SGHVS, CDR2 FQNEAQ. This CDR3 has 15 amino acids.